This T cell receptor beta chain was identified in a study of blood T cell repertoires in COVID-19. On the study more broadly: Samples came from the United States, Italy and Spain, spanning acute and convalescent COVID-19. The analysed material was cDNA or gDNA that came from T cells, B-cell-depleted T cells, or PBMCs.

TCRdb's table, derived via immunoSEQ multiplex PCR, lists solely in-frame clones and lacks some. The table includes about 220,000 clones, roughly 80% detected once. Germline values: CDR1 KGHDR, CDR2 SFDVKD. The CDR3 loop spans 16 amino acids. Trimming cost V 5 bases and J 0 bases; bases outside gene matches: 6. The chain recombines TRBV24-1 with TRBJ2-1; 7 bases align to TRBD2. This TCR derives from a woman aged 55-75 years with acute or convalescent COVID-19. Sequencing used peripheral blood. This CDR3 is CATSAGGGFSYNEQFF. The CDR3 DNA follows: TGTGCCACCAGTGCCGGCGGGGGATTCTCCTACAATGAGCAGTTCTTC.